One TCR beta chain is described in this entry. Antigen specificity is unknown. The data are from a study of CD8 T cell repertoires and HIV-1 epitope variants. Across the whole study: Enriched T cells were co-cultured with equal numbers of autologous T cell-negative antigen-presenting cells.

The CDR3 loop spans 21 amino acids. Here immunoSEQ multiplex PCR was the method, and the copy in TCRdb shows in-frame clones only, minus some. The data contain 5,000 to 7,500 clones, 60% to 70% of them seen just once; the ten biggest clones take up around two fifths. Whole-study results and caveats: This assay reports beta chains of antigen-expanded cells, not T cell function.

Sequenced sample: cultured CD8+ T cells derived from PBMCs. The genes are TRBV21-1 and TRBJ2-7. TRBV21-1 is a listed pseudogene. This clonotype was obtained from a male donor with HIV. As DNA, the CDR3 is TGTGCCAGCAGCAAAGTGTATCCGCGGACGTTCCGCCAGGTCAACACCTACGAGCAGTACTTC. Translating it yields CASSKVYPRTFRQVNTYEQYF.